One and the same sample provided the 16 T cell receptor beta chains below, sequenced in a study of radiation and T cells in renal cell carcinoma. Some clones are missing from TCRdb's copy, which holds only in-frame ones; the method was immunoSEQ multiplex PCR. In the table there are some 60,000 clones, around 81% of which are singletons. Indicated time point: blood 2 weeks post-SBRT. Treatment in this sample: 15 Gy SBRT to primary tumor, nephrectomy 4 weeks later. Sequencing was performed on blood, taken from a patient whose treatment included radiotherapy and nephrectomy. Receptors originate from a man in his sixties with renal cell carcinoma.

This chain joins TRBV6-5 and TRBJ2-7; D ambiguous. Germline V gene data show CDR1 as MNHEY and CDR2 as SVGAGI. V gave up 6 bases and J gave up 1 base, with 16 bases separating them. This CDR3 comprises 15 residues. DNA for the CDR3: TGTGCCAGCAGCCCGATAGGGATGGGATCCTACGAGCAGTACGTC. Its translation is CASSPIGMGSYEQYV.

This clone was seen ten or more times. The chain joins TRBV19 to TRBJ1-2; no clear D. Deletions cut 3 bases from V and 7 bases from J, with 6 bases between. This CDR3 region has 11 residues. Germline CDR1 and CDR2: LNHDA and SQIVND (reference sequence). The CDR3 DNA follows: TGTGCCAGTAGTATGGAGGGTGGCTACACCTTC. Protein sequence: CASSMEGGYTF.

The chain combines TRBV19 with TRBJ1-2; 9 positions match TRBD1. The V gene's germline CDR1 is LNHDA and CDR2 SQIVND (reference sequence). V dropped 5 bases and J dropped 0; count of bases not matched to a gene: 7. The CDR3 contains 16 residues. This chain's CDR3 is CASSLLTGGSNYGYTF. CDR3 nucleotides: TGTGCCAGTAGTCTCTTGACAGGGGGATCTAACTATGGCTACACCTTC.

This chain joins TRBV6-1 and TRBJ2-5, with D possibly being TRBD2 (7 bases). Germline CDR1 MNHNS, CDR2 SASEGT. V shed 1 base and J shed 5 bases, with 17 bases lying between them. This CDR3 spans 16 amino acids. CDR3 in DNA: TGTGCCAGCAGTGAAGGAAGGGGGAGGGCATTCGAGACCCAGTACTTC. Amino acids: CASSEGRGRAFETQYF.

The rearrangement links TRBV10-1 to TRBJ2-1, with 9 bases matching TRBD2. Germline-derived CDR1 and CDR2 are WNHNN and SYGVQD (reference sequence). The CDR3 extends over 14 amino acids. Losses at the gene ends were 3 bases for V and 9 bases for J; bases not matched to a gene: 6. CDR3 DNA sequence: TGCGCCAGCAGTGATGGCGGGAGGGCCTTTGAGCAGTTCTTC. This encodes CASSDGGRAFEQFF.

The CDR3 reads CAWRSARSTEAFF. The DNA for the CDR3 is TGTGCCTGGAGAAGCGCGCGGAGCACTGAAGCTTTCTTT. The chain carries TRBV30 and TRBJ1-1; D unresolved. Germline V gene data show CDR1 as GTSNPN and CDR2 as SVGIG (reference sequence). CDR3 size: 13 residues. V was trimmed by 3 bases and J by 4 bases, leaving 12 bases between them.

The chain joins TRBV7-2 to TRBJ2-3, with TRBD2 matching 10 bases. Germline V gene data show CDR1 as SGHTA and CDR2 as FQGNSA. After removal of 5 bases from V and 5 bases from J, the junction contained 16 bases not matched to a gene. This CDR3 is 18 amino acids long. CDR3 protein: CASSPGSSAGGPGDTQYF. DNA for the CDR3: TGTGCCAGCAGCCCTGGGTCCTCAGCGGGGGGGCCAGGAGATACGCAGTATTTT. The whole variable domain, filled in from reference TRBV7-2 and TRBJ2-3, reads GAGVSQSPSNKVTEKGKDVELRCDPISGHTALYWYRQSLGQGLEFLIYFQGNSAPDKSGLPSDRFSAERTGGSVSTLTIQRTQQEDSAVYLCASSPGSSAGGPGDTQYFGPGTRLTVL.

The chain employs TRBV7-9 and TRBJ1-4; TRBD1 aligns across 7 bases. The CDR3 sequence is 15 residues long. Unmatched junction bases numbered 3, after V lost 5 bases and J lost 0 bases. CDR1 and CDR2 from the germline V gene are SEHNR and FQNEAQ (reference sequence). This chain's CDR3 is CASSPGTATNEKLFF. The CDR3 DNA is TGTGCCAGCAGCCCAGGGACAGCAACTAATGAAAAACTGTTTTTT.

The V gene is TRBV7-2, the J gene TRBJ2-5; no clear D gene. The CDR3 runs to 13 residues. Trimming took 1 base from V and 5 from J, leaving 8 bases between them. The germline CDR1 and CDR2 sequences are SGHTA and FQGNSA. The CDR3 here is CASSLGSVETQYF. The DNA for the CDR3 is TGTGCCAGCAGCTTAGGTTCCGTCGAGACCCAGTACTTC.

The chain joins TRBV5-1 to TRBJ2-3, with 12 bases identical to TRBD2. The J segment lost 2 bases and the V segment lost 5 bases, leaving 3 bases of the junction unmatched. This CDR3 has 15 amino acids. CDR1 and CDR2 (germline): SGHRS, YFSETQ. CDR3 sequence reads: CASRGLAGSTDTQYF. Here the CDR3 DNA reads TGCGCCAGCAGAGGACTAGCGGGATCCACAGATACGCAGTATTTT.

This chain links TRBV15 with TRBJ1-5; D is uncertain. Trimming cost V 1 base and J 0 bases, with 4 bases left between them. CDR3 length: 14 residues. CDR1 LNHNV and CDR2 YYDKDF come from the germline V gene (reference sequence). The CDR3 region is CATSRGNSNQPQHF. CDR3 nucleotide sequence: TGTGCCACCAGCAGAGGAAATAGCAATCAGCCCCAGCATTTT.

This clone was detected once. The genes are TRBV6-4 and TRBJ2-1; the D gene is possibly TRBD1 (6 bases). CDR1 and CDR2 (germline): MRHNA, SNTAGT. The ends were cut back, 6 bases at V and 4 bases at J, with 13 bases in the middle. The CDR3 length is 14 residues. The CDR3, as DNA: TGTGCCAGCAGCTCCAGGGGCGGTTACAATGAGCAGTTCTTC. The encoded protein is CASSSRGGYNEQFF.

This sequence joins TRBV6-5 and TRBJ2-7, with D tentatively TRBD2 (7 bases). V lost 2 bases, J lost 0 bases, and 11 bases lay in between. Per germline, CDR1 MNHEY and CDR2 SVGAGI. CDR3 length: 15 residues. The CDR3 region is CASSYGGAISYEQYF. CDR3 bases: TGTGCCAGCAGTTACGGGGGGGCGATCTCCTACGAGCAGTACTTC.

The chain employs TRBV6-5 and TRBJ1-2, with D perhaps TRBD1 (5 bases). Germline loops: CDR1 MNHEY, CDR2 SVGAGI. The CDR3 covers 14 residues. V shed 1 base and J shed 2 bases, with 8 bases lying between them. CDR3 region: CASSYLGGNYGYTF. CDR3 bases: TGTGCCAGCAGTTACTTGGGGGGAAACTATGGCTACACCTTC.

The chain couples TRBV9 to TRBJ1-2; D is perhaps TRBD1 (5 bases). The V and J ends lost 0 bases and 7 bases respectively, with 10 bases between them. Per germline, CDR1 SGDLS and CDR2 YYNGEE. CDR3 length equals 13 residues. The DNA for the CDR3 is TGTGCCAGCAGCGTAGGGGGGAGAAGTGGCTACACCTTC. It codes for CASSVGGRSGYTF.

The chain combines TRBV2 with TRBJ1-2, with D possibly matching TRBD1 (5 bases). Trimming removed 4 bases from V and 2 bases from J, with 20 bases in between. The CDR3 sequence is 17 residues long. Germline values: CDR1 SNHLY, CDR2 FYNNEI. The CDR3 bases are TGTGCCAGCAGTGCCGGCTCGGACAACTGGTCGAACTATGGCTACACCTTC. Translation: CASSAGSDNWSNYGYTF.